The 26 T cell receptor beta chains reported below all come from one sample, sequenced in a study of CD8 T cells in ankylosing spondylitis. A single record per CDR3 protein comes from TCRdb applying MiXCR to the 5' RACE reads. Of approximately 220,000 distinct CDR3 sequences listed, about 26% were seen once; the top ten hold roughly 6.7%. Input material: blood, either unsorted or a sorted T cell fraction (not recorded which). The receptors derive from a male donor with ankylosing spondylitis or in good health (not recorded which).

The rearrangement joins TRBV6-5 to TRBJ2-1; D is unclear. Germline V CDR1 and CDR2: MNHEY, SVGAGI. V lost 0 bases to trimming and J lost 10 bases, with 4 bases between them. CDR3 size: 11 residues. CDR3 in amino acids: CASSYSREQFF. Here the CDR3 DNA reads TGTGCCAGCAGTTACTCTCGGGAGCAGTTCTTC.

This chain uses TRBV7-2 with TRBJ2-5; 10 bases line up with TRBD1. The V gene end was trimmed by 3 bases and the J gene end by 5 bases; junction bases not matched to a gene: 3. CDR1 is SGHTA, CDR2 FQGNSA, per germline. The length of the CDR3 is 14 residues. This chain's CDR3 is CASSFDRGRETQYF. The CDR3 coding sequence is TGTGCCAGCAGCTTCGACAGGGGGCGGGAGACCCAGTACTTC. Together with reference TRBV7-2 and TRBJ2-5, the CDR3 gives the full variable domain: GAGVSQSPSNKVTEKGKDVELRCDPISGHTALYWYRQSLGQGLEFLIYFQGNSAPDKSGLPSDRFSAERTGGSVSTLTIQRTQQEDSAVYLCASSFDRGRETQYFGPGTRLLVL.

This clonotype occurred many times. This rearrangement joins TRBV20-1 to TRBJ2-1; 8 positions agree with TRBD2. This CDR3 is built from 16 residues. V was pared by 0 bases and J by 1 base, with 5 bases of the junction left unmatched. Germline V CDR1 and CDR2: DFQATT, SNEGSKA (reference sequence). CDR3 coding DNA: TGCAGTGCTAGAGATAGGGCTAGCGGGTCCTACAATGAGCAGTTCTTC. This encodes CSARDRASGSYNEQFF.

Many counts were recorded for this clonotype. The chain recombines TRBV10-3 with TRBJ1-2; D remains unclear. Trimming took off 8 bases at V and 3 bases at J, with 19 bases between the two ends. The CDR3 totals 15 residues. Germline V gene lookup returns CDR1 ENHRY and CDR2 SYGVKD. The CDR3 loop reads CAILFSLYGDYGYTF. For the CDR3, the DNA is TGTGCCATCCTTTTCTCCCTCTATGGGGACTATGGCTACACCTTC.

This clonotype was seen at least ten times. This sequence joins TRBV25-1 and TRBJ1-4, with TRBD1 as a possible D gene (5 bases). The V and J ends lost 4 bases and 4 bases respectively, with 13 bases between them. The CDR3 has 15 amino acids. Germline V gene sequence: CDR1 MGHDK, CDR2 SYGVNS. CDR3 sequence: CASSGFGQNNEKLFF. The CDR3 DNA sequence: TGTGCCAGCAGTGGGTTTGGACAAAATAATGAAAAACTGTTTTTT.

This clonotype was detected ten times or more. V and J are TRBV4-3 and TRBJ2-2, with D perhaps TRBD1 or TRBD2 (5 bases each). Trimming pared 4 bases from V and 2 bases from J, leaving 11 bases between. The germline V gene encodes CDR1 LGHNA and CDR2 YSLEER. The CDR3 has 15 residues. The CDR3 sequence: CASSPSGRNTGELFF. The CDR3 DNA follows: TGCGCCAGCAGCCCCTCAGGGAGAAACACCGGGGAGCTGTTTTTT.

The V and J genes are TRBV5-6 and TRBJ1-6; 9 bases align to TRBD1. The CDR3 totals 16 residues. V trimming: 4 bases; J trimming: 9 bases; junction bases outside the gene matches: 11. Germline values: CDR1 SGHDT, CDR2 YYEEEE. The CDR3 is CASSLRDRAFGSPLHF. CDR3 coding DNA: TGTGCCAGCAGCCTACGGGACAGGGCATTTGGTTCACCCCTCCACTTT. Drawing the rest from reference TRBV5-6 and TRBJ1-6, the complete variable domain is DAGVTQSPTHLIKTRGQQVTLRCSPKSGHDTVSWYQQALGQGPQFIFQYYEEEERQRGNFPDRFSGHQFPNYSSELNVNALLLGDSALYLCASSLRDRAFGSPLHFGNGTRLTVT.

V is TRBV5-5 and J is TRBJ1-6; D unclear. The CDR3 is made up of 15 amino acids. Germline lookup yields CDR1 SGHKS and CDR2 YYEKEE (reference sequence). V lost 2 bases and J 0 bases, leaving 6 bases between the germline ends. CDR3 sequence (DNA): TGTGCCAGCAGCTTCGGGAGCTCCTATAATTCACCCCTCCACTTT. Its protein is CASSFGSSYNSPLHF.

This clonotype was recorded many times. CDR3: CASSPRGEVGNTIYF. DNA for the CDR3: TGTGCCAGCTCACCACGGGGAGAGGTTGGAAACACCATATATTTT. This chain links TRBV18 with TRBJ1-3, with D unresolved. This CDR3 has 15 amino acids. In germline, CDR1 is KGHSH, CDR2 LQKENI. Trimming left V 1 base short and J 3 bases short, with 10 bases between.

This clonotype was counted once. The chain employs TRBV6-1 and TRBJ1-1; the match to TRBD1 covers 10 bases. CDR1 and CDR2 (germline): MNHNS, SASEGT. J was trimmed by 4 bases and V by 4 bases; bases with no gene match: 3. This CDR3 contains 14 residues. Written as DNA, the CDR3 is TGTGCCAGCAGTGGGGACAGGGGCCTCACTGAAGCTTTCTTT. As protein: CASSGDRGLTEAFF.

The chain uses TRBV6-1 and TRBJ1-2; 9 nucleotides agree with TRBD1. This CDR3 has 15 amino acids. Per the germline V gene, CDR1 is MNHNS and CDR2 is SASEGT. Trimming removed 6 bases from V and 8 bases from J; junction bases left unmatched: 13. The CDR3 loop reads CASSLPGQGARGYTF. In nucleotides, the CDR3 is TGTGCCAGCAGCCTACCGGGACAGGGAGCTCGAGGCTACACCTTC.

This clonotype showed up just a few times. V is TRBV12-3 or TRBV12-4 and J is TRBJ2-7; TRBD2 matches 8 bases. V trimming: 3 bases; J trimming: 7 bases; junction bases outside the gene matches: 17. The CDR3 runs to 17 residues. This chain's CDR3 is CASSFPSREAPHGEQYF. Written as DNA, the CDR3 is TGTGCCAGCAGTTTCCCCTCGCGGGAGGCCCCCCATGGAGAGCAGTACTTC.

The J gene is TRBJ2-7, the V gene TRBV29-1, with a weak D call TRBD2 (5 bases). This CDR3 is 12 amino acids long. The V end was cut by 3 bases, the J end by 7 bases, with 13 bases between. Germline values: CDR1 SQVTM, CDR2 ANQGSEA. This CDR3 reads CSVDGERDEQYF. CDR3 in DNA: TGCAGCGTTGACGGTGAGAGGGATGAGCAGTACTTC.

This clonotype was seen many times. The CDR3 nucleotides are TGTGCCAGCAGTACCGCTCCTCCGGGGGGGCGCACTGAAGCTTTCTTT. Protein sequence: CASSTAPPGGRTEAFF. The chain uses TRBV28 and TRBJ1-1; D is perhaps TRBD1 (6 bases). V lost 5 bases, J lost 4 bases, and 20 bases lay in between. CDR3 size: 16 residues. The V gene's germline CDR1 is MDHEN and CDR2 SYDVKM.

This clonotype was counted many times. Here the CDR3 reads CASSPYHLWGGETQYF. In DNA form, the CDR3 reads TGTGCCAGCAGCCCATATCATCTTTGGGGAGGAGAGACCCAGTACTTC. The rearrangement links TRBV7-2 to TRBJ2-5; tentative D call: TRBD2 (6 bases). CDR3 size: 16 residues. The V gene's germline CDR1 is SGHTA and CDR2 FQGNSA. V was pared by 5 bases and J by 4 bases, with 20 bases between.

The J gene is TRBJ2-5, the V gene TRBV20-1, with D possibly matching TRBD2 (6 bases). Trimming shortened V by 7 bases and J by 0 bases, and 27 bases separated the two germline ends. Germline CDR1 DFQATT, CDR2 SNEGSKA (reference sequence). The CDR3 covers 18 residues. As DNA, the CDR3 is TGCAGTGGGAGGGGAGTCGGGACCACACGAGCCAACCAAGAGACCCAGTACTTC. It encodes CSGRGVGTTRANQETQYF.

This clonotype turned up a few times. V usage is TRBV7-2 and J usage is TRBJ2-7, with D unclear. V was trimmed by 5 bases and J by 5 bases, leaving 13 bases between them. Germline values: CDR1 SGHTA, CDR2 FQGNSA. This CDR3 region has 13 residues. The CDR3 DNA is TGTGCCAGCAGCCCCCGCAGTAGGGACGAGCAGTACTTC. Its protein product is CASSPRSRDEQYF. Combining the CDR3 with reference TRBV7-2 and TRBJ2-7 gives the whole variable domain GAGVSQSPSNKVTEKGKDVELRCDPISGHTALYWYRQSLGQGLEFLIYFQGNSAPDKSGLPSDRFSAERTGGSVSTLTIQRTQQEDSAVYLCASSPRSRDEQYFGPGTRLTVT.

Many counts were recorded for this clonotype. This sequence joins TRBV29-1 and TRBJ2-1, with D unclear. CDR1 is SQVTM, CDR2 ANQGSEA, per germline. CDR3 length equals 12 residues. The V and J ends lost 3 bases and 10 bases respectively, with 13 bases between them. The CDR3 protein is CSVEFPSGEQFF. CDR3 nucleotide sequence: TGCAGCGTTGAGTTTCCCTCCGGGGAGCAGTTCTTC.

This clonotype was seen a few times. This rearrangement joins TRBV20-1 to TRBJ2-3; no clear D. Germline V gene lookup returns CDR1 DFQATT and CDR2 SNEGSKA (reference sequence). The CDR3 extends over 13 amino acids. Deletions cut 1 base from V and 2 bases from J, with 7 bases between. The CDR3 DNA reads as TGCAGTGCTAGAGTGTACTCCACAGATACGCAGTATTTT. Translation gives CSARVYSTDTQYF.

This clonotype showed up just a few times. The V and J genes are TRBV7-2 and TRBJ2-2; no firm D call. Trimming shortened V by 7 bases and J by 4 bases, and 10 bases separated the two germline ends. This CDR3 comprises 13 residues. Germline lookup yields CDR1 SGHTA and CDR2 FQGNSA. The CDR3 coding sequence is TGTGCCAGCACCCGTGTGGGCACCGGGGAGCTGTTTTTT. This translates into CASTRVGTGELFF.

The chain carries TRBV5-6 and TRBJ1-4; tentative D call: TRBD1 (6 bases). There are 15 residues in the CDR3. Trimming removed 2 bases at V and 0 bases at J, with 8 bases between. The V gene's germline CDR1 is SGHDT and CDR2 YYEEEE. CDR3: CASSLQGATNEKLFF. The CDR3 DNA reads as TGTGCCAGCAGCTTACAGGGAGCAACTAATGAAAAACTGTTTTTT.

The chain employs TRBV3-1 and TRBJ1-2, with 7 bases fitting TRBD1. This CDR3 region has 12 residues. Germline CDR1 is LGHDT and CDR2 is YNNKEL (reference sequence). J lost 7 bases, V lost 4 bases, and 3 bases had no gene match. The CDR3 DNA is TGTGCCAGCAGCCCAGGGGGGGGTGGCTACACCTTC. As protein: CASSPGGGGYTF.

This clonotype was picked up a small number of times. The chain joins TRBV4-1 to TRBJ2-3; weak D call: TRBD2 (6 bases). Germline V gene lookup returns CDR1 MGHRA and CDR2 YSYEKL. Trimming removed 4 bases from V and 0 bases from J, with 11 bases in between. This CDR3 comprises 15 residues. This CDR3 is CASSLSGWSTDTQYF. DNA for the CDR3: TGCGCCAGCAGCCTAAGCGGGTGGAGCACAGATACGCAGTATTTT.

This clonotype was seen a handful of times. The V and J genes are TRBV7-9 and TRBJ2-5; TRBD1 agrees at 7 bases. CDR1 is SEHNR, CDR2 FQNEAQ, per germline (reference sequence). Trimming at V came to 5 bases and at J to 1 base, leaving 10 bases not matched to a gene. The CDR3 has 16 amino acids. The CDR3 loop reads CASSGTGQTFQETQYF. In DNA, the CDR3 is TGTGCCAGCAGCGGGACGGGACAGACCTTCCAAGAGACCCAGTACTTC.

This clonotype was recorded at least ten times. The chain is built from TRBV20-1 and TRBJ2-3; 8 bases are shared with TRBD2. Trimming took 5 bases from V and 5 from J; bases not matched to a gene: 12. The CDR3 has 15 residues. Germline CDR1 reads DFQATT; CDR2 reads SNEGSKA (reference sequence). CDR3 bases: TGCAGTGCTCATAGCAGCGGGAGCTTGAGAGATACGCAGTATTTT. This translates into CSAHSSGSLRDTQYF.

This clonotype has a count of ten or more. J is TRBJ2-5 and V is TRBV5-1, with 10 bases lining up with TRBD1. CDR1 SGHRS and CDR2 YFSETQ come from the germline V gene. This CDR3 comprises 18 residues. Trimming at V came to 3 bases and at J to 1 base, leaving 12 bases not matched to a gene. The CDR3 coding sequence is TGCGCCAGCAGCTCGTTCCCCGGGACAGGGGACCTCCAAGAGACCCAGTACTTC. Translating gives CASSSFPGTGDLQETQYF.